This T cell receptor beta chain was sequenced during a study of T-cell memory formation after mild COVID-19. Across the study: Clusters were largely donor specific.

Each CDR3 protein is one row after TCRdb ran MiXCR on the 5' RACE reads. Of some 270,000 distinct CDR3 sequences in the sample, 15% were seen once. The table lists this clonotype with a few counts. The antigen is not known. The trim removed 5 bases at V and 3 bases at J, leaving 9 bases unmatched. This CDR3 is 17 amino acids long. Germline-derived CDR1 and CDR2 are MGHRA and YSYEKL. Findings of the study overall: Most CD4+ clones that shrank were in CM and EM, while CD8+ ones turned up in EMRA. Later expanders leaned CD4+, whereas day 15 to 85 contracting clones were balanced CD4/CD8.

This rearrangement joins TRBV4-1 to TRBJ2-6; 8 nucleotides line up with TRBD1. The sequenced sample consisted of PBMCs or a T cell subset sorted from them (not recorded which). This clonotype was sampled from an adult woman who had mild COVID-19 (a few samples of this study predate the infection). Cell type and time point are not known. CDR3: CASSLTGAIRGANVLTF. The CDR3 region has the DNA TGCGCCAGCAGCTTGACAGGGGCGATCCGTGGGGCCAACGTCCTGACTTTC.